This passage covers 18 T cell receptor beta chains from one sample sequenced in a study of blood T cell repertoires in COVID-19 (dated by TCRdb to about 2020). Libraries were built with the immunoSEQ multiplex PCR assay. This immuneACCESS table, as held by TCRdb, lists in-frame sequences with V and J called but not all clones. Of the missing ones, under half trace to an unresolved V gene in checked studies; the others have no known cause. This sample comprises roughly 150,000 clones, almost 80% of them detected only once. The top ten clones comprise approximately 10% of the sample. The sequenced material came from peripheral blood. The receptor set was obtained from a man in his sixties who had recovered from COVID-19.

The chain is built from TRBV27 and TRBJ2-1; D gene unclear. The germline V and J ends were trimmed by 5 bases and 0 bases, with 11 bases remaining between them. Germline values: CDR1 MNHEY, CDR2 SMNVEV (reference sequence). CDR3 length equals 15 residues. The CDR3 is CASSPHLSSYNEQFF. CDR3 nucleotides: TGTGCCAGCAGTCCTCACTTGAGCTCCTACAATGAGCAGTTCTTC.

The chain employs TRBV28 and TRBJ1-5; the D gene is possibly TRBD1 (6 bases). Germline assignment: CDR1 MDHEN and CDR2 SYDVKM. This CDR3 contains 16 residues. V lost 8 bases and J 6 bases, leaving 23 bases between the germline ends. The CDR3 sequence: CASCGGGWGHGQPQHF. In DNA form, the CDR3 reads TGTGCCAGCTGTGGGGGGGGGTGGGGGCATGGTCAGCCCCAGCATTTT. Using reference TRBV28 and TRBJ1-5 for the parts outside the CDR3, the full variable domain is DVKVTQSSRYLVKRTGEKVFLECVQDMDHENMFWYRQDPGLGLRLIYFSYDVKMKEKGDIPEGYSVSREKKERFSLILESASTNQTSMYLCASCGGGWGHGQPQHFGDGTRLSIL.

The CDR3 is CASSLGGGDPEAFF. CDR3 coding DNA: TGTGCCAGCAGCTTAGGAGGGGGCGATCCTGAAGCTTTCTTT. V and J are TRBV11-3 and TRBJ1-1, with TRBD1 matching over 7 bases. Germline trimming cut 1 base from V and 6 bases from J; bases unmatched to any gene: 5. Germline CDR1 and CDR2: SGHNT and YENEEA. The CDR3 loop spans 14 amino acids.

The chain's CDR3 is CASSPGRGAGQPQHF. DNA for the CDR3: TGTGCCAGCTCACCGGGGCGGGGGGCAGGTCAGCCCCAGCATTTT. This rearrangement joins TRBV18 to TRBJ1-5; D may be TRBD1 (6 bases). The CDR3 is made up of 15 amino acids. Germline V lookup: CDR1 KGHSH, CDR2 LQKENI. Trimming removed 3 bases at V and 6 bases at J, with 15 bases between.

This clone was found many times. The chain has TRBV5-1 and TRBJ2-3; D remains ambiguous. The V and J ends lost 3 bases and 2 bases respectively, with 4 bases between them. Germline assignment: CDR1 SGHRS and CDR2 YFSETQ. The CDR3 length is 12 residues. The CDR3 reads CASSYNTDTQYF. The CDR3 DNA follows: TGCGCCAGCAGCTATAACACAGATACGCAGTATTTT.

J is TRBJ2-3 and V is TRBV5-1, with D tentatively TRBD1 (6 bases). V lost 0 bases to trimming and J lost 0 bases, with 11 bases between them. The CDR3 runs to 16 residues. Germline assignment: CDR1 SGHRS and CDR2 YFSETQ. The CDR3 bases are TGCGCCAGCAGCTTGGACGGGACAACCAGCACAGATACGCAGTATTTT. As protein: CASSLDGTTSTDTQYF. The whole variable domain, remainder taken from reference TRBV5-1 and TRBJ2-3, is KAGVTQTPRYLIKTRGQQVTLSCSPISGHRSVSWYQQTPGQGLQFLFEYFSETQRNKGNFPGRFSGRQFSNSRSEMNVSTLELGDSALYLCASSLDGTTSTDTQYFGPGTRLTVL.

This chain uses TRBV7-9 with TRBJ1-5; D may be TRBD1 (5 bases). V shed 4 bases and J shed 5 bases, with 12 bases lying between them. This CDR3 comprises 14 residues. The germline V gene encodes CDR1 SEHNR and CDR2 FQNEAQ (reference sequence). CDR3 sequence: CASSWGTGDQPQHF. Written as DNA, the CDR3 is TGTGCCAGCAGCTGGGGGACGGGGGATCAGCCCCAGCATTTT.

The V call is TRBV2, the J call TRBJ2-7; 12 bases match TRBD2. Germline-derived CDR1 and CDR2 are SNHLY and FYNNEI. The CDR3 contains 15 residues. J lost 2 bases, V lost 4 bases, and 3 bases had no gene match. Here the CDR3 DNA reads TGTGCCAGCAGTGCAGGACTAGCGGGGACCTACGAGCAGTACTTC. Protein product: CASSAGLAGTYEQYF.

DNA of the CDR3: TGTGCCAGCAGCTTAAATTCGGGGGTCGAGACCCAGTACTTC. Its translation is CASSLNSGVETQYF. This chain connects TRBV7-3 to TRBJ2-5, with D possibly TRBD2 on 6 matching bases. Trimming cost V 1 base and J 5 bases, with 11 bases left between them. Germline V gene sequence: CDR1 SGHTA, CDR2 FQGTGA. CDR3 length: 14 residues. The variable domain in full, with the rest retrieved from reference TRBV7-3 and TRBJ2-5, is GAGVSQTPSNKVTEKGKYVELRCDPISGHTALYWYRQSLGQGPEFLIYFQGTGAADDSGLPNDRFFAVRPEGSVSTLKIQRTERGDSAVYLCASSLNSGVETQYFGPGTRLLVL.

The chain employs TRBV4-3 and TRBJ2-7; D possibly corresponds to TRBD2 (5 bases). The germline V gene encodes CDR1 LGHNA and CDR2 YSLEER. The V end was cut by 3 bases, the J end by 1 base, with 25 bases between. This CDR3 comprises 19 residues. CDR3 DNA: TGCGCCAGCAGCCAGCGGAGCGTACGGGGTATCGGTGTATCCTACGAGCAGTACTTC. Its protein is CASSQRSVRGIGVSYEQYF.

The chain uses TRBV5-1 and TRBJ2-2; 9 positions match TRBD2. The junction had 14 bases not matched to a gene; V was cut back by 4 bases and J by 4 bases. There are 18 residues in the CDR3. Germline CDR1 SGHRS, CDR2 YFSETQ. This chain's CDR3 is CASSGGTSRDEVTGELFF. The CDR3 nucleotides are TGCGCCAGCAGCGGTGGGACTAGCCGGGACGAGGTCACCGGGGAGCTGTTTTTT.

The rearrangement joins TRBV5-8 to TRBJ2-5; D call uncertain. Trimming stripped 4 bases from V and 5 bases from J, with 15 bases between. The CDR3 sequence is 14 residues long. Germline loops: CDR1 SGHTS, CDR2 YDEGEE. CDR3 amino acids: CASSPDNRVETQYF. CDR3 nucleotide sequence: TGTGCCAGCAGCCCCGATAATCGGGTGGAGACCCAGTACTTC.

The CDR3 DNA is TGTGCCAGCAGTCCGACCCTTGAAACGGACTTAAACTATGGCTACACCTTC. Its translation: CASSPTLETDLNYGYTF. The J gene is TRBJ1-2, the V gene TRBV6-6, with D unresolved. In germline, CDR1 is MNHNY, CDR2 SVGAGI (reference sequence). Trimming took off 5 bases at V and 2 bases at J, with 21 bases between the two ends. CDR3 length: 17 residues.

CDR3 sequence: CASSVGEGYGYTF. CDR3 bases: TGTGCCAGCAGCGTGGGGGAGGGCTATGGCTACACCTTC. V usage is TRBV9 and J usage is TRBJ1-2; D is possibly TRBD1 (5 bases). The CDR3 extends over 13 amino acids. Germline CDR1 reads SGDLS; CDR2 reads YYNGEE. The germline V and J ends were trimmed by 2 bases and 4 bases, with 9 bases remaining between them.

A single count supports this clone. The V gene is TRBV4-3, the J gene TRBJ1-1, with D uncertain. The length of the CDR3 is 14 residues. V was trimmed by 1 base and J by 5 bases, leaving 11 bases between them. Germline V CDR1 and CDR2: LGHNA, YSLEER. The CDR3 sequence: CASSQAVTRTEAFF. In DNA, the CDR3 is TGCGCCAGCAGCCAAGCAGTAACCAGGACTGAAGCTTTCTTT.

Only a few counts were recorded for this clone. The chain joins TRBV9 to TRBJ2-2; unclear D gene. The germline CDR1 and CDR2 sequences are SGDLS and YYNGEE. Trimming removed 4 bases from V and 4 bases from J, with 14 bases in between. This CDR3 is built from 15 residues. Here the CDR3 reads CASSPRVQATGELFF. CDR3 DNA: TGTGCCAGCAGCCCCCGAGTGCAGGCCACCGGGGAGCTGTTTTTT.

Comment on this clone: This sample includes further DNA sequences coding for the same CDR3. The chain recombines TRBV7-9 with TRBJ1-2; D is perhaps TRBD1 (6 bases). Germline lookup yields CDR1 SEHNR and CDR2 FQNEAQ (reference sequence). Trimming took off 4 bases at V and 2 bases at J, with 8 bases between the two ends. The CDR3 length is 13 residues. The CDR3 DNA reads as TGTGCCAGCAGCTCGGACAGCAACTATGGCTACACCTTC. This gives the protein CASSSDSNYGYTF.

The chain joins TRBV5-1 to TRBJ2-4, with TRBD1 as a possible D gene (6 bases). The CDR3 contains 16 residues. Germline CDR1 SGHRS, CDR2 YFSETQ. V was shortened by 5 bases and J by 0 bases, with 15 bases between the two germline ends. CDR3 sequence: CASSWDQGLAKNIQYF. CDR3 nucleotide sequence: TGCGCCAGCAGTTGGGACCAGGGGCTAGCCAAAAACATTCAGTACTTC.